This T cell receptor (beta chain) derives from a study of a mutant IDH1 vaccine in newly diagnosed glioma. The overall study: Radiotherapy alone preceded vaccination by 4-6 weeks; alternatively, vaccination started with temozolomide cycles. Before enrollment, patients got radiotherapy alone, temozolomide alone, or mostly the combination. Study results and limitations: Across multiple MHC alleles, 93.3% of patients had vaccine-induced responses.

Time point here: week 5, during vaccination. Mutant IDH1 20-mer peptide, at 300 ug, made up each vaccine dose, with topical imiquimod. Donor tumors were new WHO grade 3 or 4 IDH1-mutant, ATRX-lost astrocytomas. The CDR3 contains 15 residues. Germline assignment: CDR1 LNHDA and CDR2 SQIVND (reference sequence). The ends lost 5 bases at V and 5 bases at J; junction bases unmatched: 9. Repertoires were generated with immunoSEQ multiplex PCR, while TCRdb's copy carries only in-frame clones and drops some. The table has about 58,000 clones, under 90% seen once. As regards this clone: Its specificity is unknown.

Sequencing used PBMCs, obtained from a glioma patient whose treatment included an IDH1 peptide vaccine. This sequence originates from a woman between 50 and 59 years old with glioma. V gene TRBV19 combines with J gene TRBJ2-7, with 10 bases identical to TRBD1. CDR3 coding DNA: TGTGCCAGTAGTCCCTCCGGGACAGGGGAGAACGAGCAGTACTTC. Its protein is CASSPSGTGENEQYF.